The TCR beta chain under discussion was sequenced for a study of blood T cell repertoires in COVID-19. Sequencing used immunoSEQ multiplex PCR; TCRdb keeps in-frame clones, though not all of them. Of some 390,000 clones listed, approximately 89% were seen once; the top ten hold roughly 1.6%. The source material was peripheral blood. This clonotype was sampled from a woman in her thirties or forties with COVID-19, enrolled during active disease.

The CDR3 DNA is TGTGCCTGGAGTAGACCCGGGACAGCTAACAATCAGCCCCAGCATTTT. This encodes CAWSRPGTANNQPQHF. The chain recombines TRBV30 with TRBJ1-5; 7 bases align to TRBD1. The CDR3 contains 16 residues. J gave up 3 bases and V 2 bases, and 10 bases lay outside the gene matches. Germline V gives CDR1 GTSNPN, CDR2 SVGIG (reference sequence). Looking up the rest from reference TRBV30 and TRBJ1-5 gives the full variable domain: SQTIHQWPATLVQPVGSPLSLECTVEGTSNPNLYWYRQAAGRGLQLLFYSVGIGQISSEVPQNLSASRPQDRQFILSSKKLLLSDSGFYLCAWSRPGTANNQPQHFGDGTRLSIL.